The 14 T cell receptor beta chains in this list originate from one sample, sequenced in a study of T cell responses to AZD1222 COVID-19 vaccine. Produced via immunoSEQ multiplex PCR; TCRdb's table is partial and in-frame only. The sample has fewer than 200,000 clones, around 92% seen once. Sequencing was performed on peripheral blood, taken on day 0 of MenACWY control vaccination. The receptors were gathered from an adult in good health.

CDR3 DNA: TGTGCCAGCAGCGTAGCGCTGGATACGCAGTATTTT. It encodes CASSVALDTQYF. J is TRBJ2-3 and V is TRBV9; D unclear. The CDR3 length is 12 residues. Germline V gives CDR1 SGDLS, CDR2 YYNGEE. V was pared by 0 bases and J by 6 bases, with 5 bases between.

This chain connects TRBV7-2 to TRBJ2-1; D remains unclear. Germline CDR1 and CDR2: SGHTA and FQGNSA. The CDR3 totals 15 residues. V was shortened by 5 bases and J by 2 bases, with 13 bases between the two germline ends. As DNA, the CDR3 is TGTGCCAGCAGCACGAACGGGCAGACCTACAATGAGCAGTTCTTC. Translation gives CASSTNGQTYNEQFF.

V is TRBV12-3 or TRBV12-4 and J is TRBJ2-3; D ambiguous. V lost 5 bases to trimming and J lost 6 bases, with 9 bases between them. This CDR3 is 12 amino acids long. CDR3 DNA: TGTGCCAGCAGTCCCCAGAGGGATACGCAGTATTTT. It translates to CASSPQRDTQYF.

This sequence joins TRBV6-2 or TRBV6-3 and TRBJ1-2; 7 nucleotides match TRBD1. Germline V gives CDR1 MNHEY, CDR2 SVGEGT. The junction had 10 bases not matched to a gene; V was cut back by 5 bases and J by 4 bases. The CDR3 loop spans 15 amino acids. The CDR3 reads CASSHRTGARYGYTF. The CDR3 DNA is TGTGCCAGCAGTCATCGGACAGGCGCCCGCTATGGCTACACCTTC.

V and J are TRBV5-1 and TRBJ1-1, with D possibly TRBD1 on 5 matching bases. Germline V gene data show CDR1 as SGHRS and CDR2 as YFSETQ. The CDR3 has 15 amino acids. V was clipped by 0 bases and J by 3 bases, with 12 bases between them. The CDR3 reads CASSLGVLGDTEAFF. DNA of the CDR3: TGCGCCAGCAGCTTGGGGGTACTGGGGGACACTGAAGCTTTCTTT.

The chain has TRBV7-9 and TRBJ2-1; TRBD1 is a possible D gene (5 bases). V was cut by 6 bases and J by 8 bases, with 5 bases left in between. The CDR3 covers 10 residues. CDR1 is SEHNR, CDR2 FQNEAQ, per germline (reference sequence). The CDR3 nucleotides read TGTGCCAGCAGAGGGGATGAGCAGTTCTTC. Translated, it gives CASRGDEQFF.

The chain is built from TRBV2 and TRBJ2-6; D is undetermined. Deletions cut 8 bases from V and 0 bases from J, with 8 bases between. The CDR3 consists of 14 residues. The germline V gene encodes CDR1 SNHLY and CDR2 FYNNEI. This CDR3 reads CASYIISGANVLTF. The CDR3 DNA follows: TGTGCCAGCTATATCATCTCTGGGGCCAACGTCCTGACTTTC. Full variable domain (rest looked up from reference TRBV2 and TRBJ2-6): EPEVTQTPSHQVTQMGQEVILRCVPISNHLYFYWYRQILGQKVEFLVSFYNNEISEKSEIFDDQFSVERPDGSNFTLKIRSTKLEDSAMYFCASYIISGANVLTFGAGSRLTVL.

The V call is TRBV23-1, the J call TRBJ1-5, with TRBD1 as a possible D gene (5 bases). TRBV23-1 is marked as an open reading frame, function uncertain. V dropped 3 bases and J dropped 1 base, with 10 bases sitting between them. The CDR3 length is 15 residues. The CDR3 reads CASSHGGLSNQPQHF. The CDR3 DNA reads TGCGCCAGCAGTCACGGGGGACTAAGCAATCAGCCCCAGCATTTT.

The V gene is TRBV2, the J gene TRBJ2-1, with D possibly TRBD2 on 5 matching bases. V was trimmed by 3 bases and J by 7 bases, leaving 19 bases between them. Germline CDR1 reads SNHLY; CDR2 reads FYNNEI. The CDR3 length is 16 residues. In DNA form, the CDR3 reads TGTGCCAGCAGTGAGCCCGGACTGGCGGAGAGGAATGAGCAGTTCTTC. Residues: CASSEPGLAERNEQFF.

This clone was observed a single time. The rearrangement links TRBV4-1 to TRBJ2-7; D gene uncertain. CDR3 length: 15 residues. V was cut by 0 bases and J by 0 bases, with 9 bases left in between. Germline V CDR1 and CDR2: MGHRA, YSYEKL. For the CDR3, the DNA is TGCGCCAGCAGCCAAGATCTGGGAAGCTCCTACGAGCAGTACTTC. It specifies CASSQDLGSSYEQYF.

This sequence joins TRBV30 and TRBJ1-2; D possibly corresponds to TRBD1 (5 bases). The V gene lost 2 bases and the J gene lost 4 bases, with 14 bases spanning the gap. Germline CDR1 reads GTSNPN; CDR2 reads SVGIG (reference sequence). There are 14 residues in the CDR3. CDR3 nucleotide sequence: TGTGCCTGGAGTTTAACGACAGATTTCTATGGCTACACCTTC. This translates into CAWSLTTDFYGYTF.

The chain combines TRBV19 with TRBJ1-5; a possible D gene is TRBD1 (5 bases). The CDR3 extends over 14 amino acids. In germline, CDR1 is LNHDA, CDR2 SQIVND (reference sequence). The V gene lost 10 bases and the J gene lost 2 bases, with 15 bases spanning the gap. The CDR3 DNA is TGTGCCACTAGCAGGGATCTAGGCAATCAGCCCCAGCATTTT. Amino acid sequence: CATSRDLGNQPQHF.

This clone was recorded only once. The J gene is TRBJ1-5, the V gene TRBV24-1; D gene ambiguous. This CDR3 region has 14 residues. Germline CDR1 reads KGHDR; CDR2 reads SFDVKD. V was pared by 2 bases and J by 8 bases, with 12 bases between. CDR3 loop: CATSDWQAGEPQHF. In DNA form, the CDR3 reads TGTGCCACCAGTGATTGGCAGGCCGGGGAGCCCCAGCATTTT.

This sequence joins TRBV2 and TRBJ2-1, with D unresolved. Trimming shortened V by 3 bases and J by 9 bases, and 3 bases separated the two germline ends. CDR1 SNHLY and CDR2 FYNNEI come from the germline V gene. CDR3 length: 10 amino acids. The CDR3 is CASSDLEQFF. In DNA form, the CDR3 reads TGTGCCAGCAGTGATCTTGAGCAGTTCTTC.